This record looks at one TCR beta chain sequence and its context. What it binds is not known. TCRdb reprocessed the 5' RACE reads and reports one entry per CDR3 protein, with no DNA. The ten most abundant clones cover about 8% of a sample with roughly 200,000 distinct CDR3 sequences. The CDR3 has 17 residues. Germline CDR1 KGHSH, CDR2 LQKENI. These data originate in a study of monozygotic twins with inflammatory bowel disease. Findings and limits, study-wide: There were differing immunosuppressive treatments, which may have added variability to patient repertoires. IBD patients carried less diverse TCRbeta repertoires (inverse Simpson) than healthy co-twins.

Sequencing input: blood. This TCR was recovered from a human donor with ulcerative colitis or Crohn's disease, or a healthy co-twin of an affected twin (not recorded which). The chain links TRBV18 to TRBJ2-7; the D call of TRBD2 rests on TCRdb alone, since no DNA is present to check it. The CDR3 region is CASSPPGSGGPSYEQYF. The full variable domain, completed using reference TRBV18 and TRBJ2-7, is NAGVMQNPRHLVRRRGQEARLRCSPMKGHSHVYWYRQLPEEGLKFMVYLQKENIIDESGMPKERFSAEFPKEGPSILRIQQVVRGDSAAYFCASSPPGSGGPSYEQYFGPGTRLTVT.